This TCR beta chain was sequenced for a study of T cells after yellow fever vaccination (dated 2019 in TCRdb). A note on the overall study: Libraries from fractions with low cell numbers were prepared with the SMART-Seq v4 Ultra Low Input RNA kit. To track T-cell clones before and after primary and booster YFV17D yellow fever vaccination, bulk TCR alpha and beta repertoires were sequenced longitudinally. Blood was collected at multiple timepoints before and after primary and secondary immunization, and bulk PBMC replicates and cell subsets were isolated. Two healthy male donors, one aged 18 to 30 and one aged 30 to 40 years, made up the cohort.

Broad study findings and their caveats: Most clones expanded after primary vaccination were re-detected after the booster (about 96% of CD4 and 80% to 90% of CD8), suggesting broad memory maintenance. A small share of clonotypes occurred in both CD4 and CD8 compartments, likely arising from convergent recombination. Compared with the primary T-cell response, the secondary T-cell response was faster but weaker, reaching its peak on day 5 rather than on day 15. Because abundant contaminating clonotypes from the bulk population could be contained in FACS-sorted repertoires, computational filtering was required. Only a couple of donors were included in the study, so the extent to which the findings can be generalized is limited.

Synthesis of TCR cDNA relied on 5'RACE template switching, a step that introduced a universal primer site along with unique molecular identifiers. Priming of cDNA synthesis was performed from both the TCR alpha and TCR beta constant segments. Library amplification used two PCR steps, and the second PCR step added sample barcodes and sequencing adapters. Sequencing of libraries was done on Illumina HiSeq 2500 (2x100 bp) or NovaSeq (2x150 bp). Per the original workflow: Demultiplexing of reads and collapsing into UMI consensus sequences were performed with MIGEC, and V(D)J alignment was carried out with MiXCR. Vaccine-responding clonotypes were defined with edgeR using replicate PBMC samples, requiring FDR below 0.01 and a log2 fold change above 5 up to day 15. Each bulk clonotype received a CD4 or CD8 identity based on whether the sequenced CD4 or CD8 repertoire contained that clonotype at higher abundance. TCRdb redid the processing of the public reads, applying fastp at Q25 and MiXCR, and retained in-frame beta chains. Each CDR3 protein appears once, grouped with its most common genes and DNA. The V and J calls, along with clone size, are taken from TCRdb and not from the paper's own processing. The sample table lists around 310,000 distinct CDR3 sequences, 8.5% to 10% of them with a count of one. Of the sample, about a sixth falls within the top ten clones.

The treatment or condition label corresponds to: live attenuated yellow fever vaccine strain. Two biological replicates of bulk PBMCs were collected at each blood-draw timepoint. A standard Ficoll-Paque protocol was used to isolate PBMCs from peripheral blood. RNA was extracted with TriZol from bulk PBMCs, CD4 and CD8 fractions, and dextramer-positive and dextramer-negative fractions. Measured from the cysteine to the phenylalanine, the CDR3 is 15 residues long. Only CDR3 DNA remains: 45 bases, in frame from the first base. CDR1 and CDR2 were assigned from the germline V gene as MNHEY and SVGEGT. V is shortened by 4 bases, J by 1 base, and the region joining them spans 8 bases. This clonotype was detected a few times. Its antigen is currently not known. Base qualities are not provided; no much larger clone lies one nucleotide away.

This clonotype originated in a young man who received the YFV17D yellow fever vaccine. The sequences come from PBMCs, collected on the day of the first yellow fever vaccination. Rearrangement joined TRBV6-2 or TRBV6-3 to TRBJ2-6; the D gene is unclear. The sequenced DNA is TGTGCCAGCAGTTTTCGGATTTCTGGGGCCAACGTCCTGACTTTC. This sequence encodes CASSFRISGANVLTF.